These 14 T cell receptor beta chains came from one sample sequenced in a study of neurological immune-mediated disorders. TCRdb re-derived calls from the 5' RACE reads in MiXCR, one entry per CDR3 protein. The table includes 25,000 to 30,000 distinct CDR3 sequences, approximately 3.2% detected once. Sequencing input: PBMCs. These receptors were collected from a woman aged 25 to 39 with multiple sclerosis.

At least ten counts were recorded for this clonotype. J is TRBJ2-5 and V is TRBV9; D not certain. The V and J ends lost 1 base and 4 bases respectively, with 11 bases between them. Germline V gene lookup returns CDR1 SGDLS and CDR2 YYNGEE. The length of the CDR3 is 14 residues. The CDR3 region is CASSVSSTGETQYF. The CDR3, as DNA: TGTGCCAGCAGCGTATCCTCAACCGGAGAGACCCAGTACTTC. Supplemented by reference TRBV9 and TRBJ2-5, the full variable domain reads DSGVTQTPKHLITATGQRVTLRCSPRSGDLSVYWYQQSLDQGLQFLIQYYNGEERAKGNILERFSAQQFPDLHSELNLSSLELGDSALYFCASSVSSTGETQYFGPGTRLLVL.

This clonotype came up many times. CDR3 loop: CASSLVLSGSYNEQFF. The CDR3, as DNA: TGTGCCAGCAGCTTAGTCCTGTCAGGATCCTACAATGAGCAGTTCTTC. The genes are TRBV7-2 and TRBJ2-1; D gene unclear. V lost 1 base and J lost 1, with 11 bases in between. CDR1 and CDR2 (germline): SGHTA, FQGNSA. There are 16 residues in the CDR3.

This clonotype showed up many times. Here the CDR3 DNA reads TGTGCCAGCAGTGAACTTGGGATATATATGAACACCGGGGAGCTGTTTTTT. This translates into CASSELGIYMNTGELFF. This chain connects TRBV6-1 to TRBJ2-2; D unclear. CDR1 is MNHNS, CDR2 SASEGT, per germline. The CDR3 is 17 amino acids. Trimming cost V 2 bases and J 1 base, with 14 bases left between them.

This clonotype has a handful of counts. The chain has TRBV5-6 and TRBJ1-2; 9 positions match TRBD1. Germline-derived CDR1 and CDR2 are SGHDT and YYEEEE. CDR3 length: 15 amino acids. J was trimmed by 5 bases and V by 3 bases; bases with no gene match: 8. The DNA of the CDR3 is TGTGCCAGCAGCTGGAAGGACAGGGGCCGATATGGCTACACCTTC. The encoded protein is CASSWKDRGRYGYTF.

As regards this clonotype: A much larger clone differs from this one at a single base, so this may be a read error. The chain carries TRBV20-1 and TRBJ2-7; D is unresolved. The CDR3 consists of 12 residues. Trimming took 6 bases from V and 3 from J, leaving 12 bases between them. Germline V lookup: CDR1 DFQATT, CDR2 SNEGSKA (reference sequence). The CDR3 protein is CSATERFYEQYF. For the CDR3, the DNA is TGCAGTGCCACCGAAAGGTTCTACGAGCAGTACTTC.

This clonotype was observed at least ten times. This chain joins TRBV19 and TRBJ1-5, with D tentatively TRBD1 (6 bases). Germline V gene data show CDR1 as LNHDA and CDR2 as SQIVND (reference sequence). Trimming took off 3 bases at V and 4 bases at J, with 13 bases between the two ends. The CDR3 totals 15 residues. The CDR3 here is CASSIGRGGNQPQHF. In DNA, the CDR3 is TGTGCCAGTAGTATCGGCAGGGGTGGGAATCAGCCCCAGCATTTT.

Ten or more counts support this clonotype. The CDR3 coding sequence is TGTGCCAGCAGTCGATCGGCCACTGGGGCCAACGTCCTGACTTTC. Its protein product is CASSRSATGANVLTF. This chain links TRBV6-5 with TRBJ2-6; D unresolved. CDR3 size: 15 residues. Trimming shortened V by 5 bases and J by 2 bases, and 10 bases separated the two germline ends. Germline assignment: CDR1 MNHEY and CDR2 SVGAGI.

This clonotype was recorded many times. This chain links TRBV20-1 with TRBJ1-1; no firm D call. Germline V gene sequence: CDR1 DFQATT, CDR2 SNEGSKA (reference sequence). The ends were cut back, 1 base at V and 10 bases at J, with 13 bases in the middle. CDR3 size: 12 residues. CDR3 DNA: TGCAGTGCTAGAGGGGTCAGGTGGGGAGCTTTCTTT. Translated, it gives CSARGVRWGAFF.

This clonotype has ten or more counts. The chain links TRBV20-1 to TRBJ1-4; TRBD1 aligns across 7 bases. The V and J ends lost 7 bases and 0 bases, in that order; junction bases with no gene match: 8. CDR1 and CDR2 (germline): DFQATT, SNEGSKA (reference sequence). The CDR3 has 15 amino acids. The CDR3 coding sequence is TGCAGTGGGAGACAGGGAGCCGCAACTAATGAAAAACTGTTTTTT. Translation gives CSGRQGAATNEKLFF.

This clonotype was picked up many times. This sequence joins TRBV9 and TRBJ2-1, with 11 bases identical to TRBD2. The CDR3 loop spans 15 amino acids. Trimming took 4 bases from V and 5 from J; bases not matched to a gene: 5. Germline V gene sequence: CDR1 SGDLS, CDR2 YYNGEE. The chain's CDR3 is CASSSGTSGHNEQFF. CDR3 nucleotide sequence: TGTGCCAGCAGCTCCGGGACTAGCGGACACAATGAGCAGTTCTTC.

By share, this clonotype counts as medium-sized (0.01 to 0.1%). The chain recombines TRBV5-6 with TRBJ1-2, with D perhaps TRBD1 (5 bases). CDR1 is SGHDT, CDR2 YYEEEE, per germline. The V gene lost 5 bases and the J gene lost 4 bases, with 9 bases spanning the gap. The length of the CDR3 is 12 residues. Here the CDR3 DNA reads TGTGCCAGCAGTTTGAGGGGCTATGGCTACACCTTC. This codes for CASSLRGYGYTF.

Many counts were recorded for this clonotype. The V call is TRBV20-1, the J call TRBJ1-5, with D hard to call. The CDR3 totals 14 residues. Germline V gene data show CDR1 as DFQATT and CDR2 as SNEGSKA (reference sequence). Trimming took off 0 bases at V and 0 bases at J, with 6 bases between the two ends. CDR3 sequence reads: CSARDSYSNQPQHF. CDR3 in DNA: TGCAGTGCTAGAGACAGTTATAGCAATCAGCCCCAGCATTTT.

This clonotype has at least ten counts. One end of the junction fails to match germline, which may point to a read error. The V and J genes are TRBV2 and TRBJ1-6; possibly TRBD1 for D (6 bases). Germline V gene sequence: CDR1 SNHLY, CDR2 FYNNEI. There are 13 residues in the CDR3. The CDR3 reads CASVAQGGSPLNF. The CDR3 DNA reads TGTGCCAGCGTCGCACAGGGTGGATCACCCCTCAACTTT.

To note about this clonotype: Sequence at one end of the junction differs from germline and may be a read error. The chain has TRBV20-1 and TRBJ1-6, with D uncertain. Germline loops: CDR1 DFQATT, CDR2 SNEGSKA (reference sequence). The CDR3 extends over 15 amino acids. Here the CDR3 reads CSAPPEQKSKAPLNF. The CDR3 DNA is TGCAGTGCTCCCCCGGAACAAAAGTCGAAGGCGCCCCTCAACTTT.